Below are 25 T cell receptor beta chains sequenced from a single sample in a study of breast tumors, draining lymph nodes, adjacent tissues. TCRdb ran MiXCR on the multiplex PCR reads and lists one entry per CDR3 protein. The sample records approximately 15,000 distinct CDR3 sequences, roughly 64% being singletons. The sample taken for sequencing was tumor-adjacent breast tissue. The receptors here all came from a female donor with breast cancer. Some clones in this sample may be carry-over from other donors' samples.

The table lists this clonotype with many counts. The CDR3: CASSESGRPTGELFF. Here the CDR3 DNA reads TGTGCCAGCAGTGAAAGTGGTCGACCCACCGGGGAGCTGTTTTTT. The chain is built from TRBV2 and TRBJ2-2; D is unresolved. Per the germline V gene, CDR1 is SNHLY and CDR2 is FYNNEI. V was pared by 2 bases and J by 4 bases, with 11 bases between. The CDR3 totals 15 residues.

This clonotype was observed many times. The J gene is TRBJ2-6, the V gene TRBV3-1, with 7 nucleotides matching TRBD1. The CDR3 contains 17 residues. The trim removed 3 bases at V and 2 bases at J, leaving 7 bases unmatched. Germline assignment: CDR1 LGHDT and CDR2 YNNKEL (reference sequence). CDR3 sequence (DNA): TGTGCCAGCAGCCAGGAAACAGGGGCGACTGGGGCCAACGTCCTGACTTTC. Protein product: CASSQETGATGANVLTF.

The CDR3 is CASSELAGRSYEQYF. DNA of the CDR3: TGTGCCAGCAGTGAACTAGCGGGACGCTCCTACGAGCAGTACTTC. The chain combines TRBV6-1 with TRBJ2-7; 9 bases map to TRBD2. V shed 2 bases, J shed 0 bases, and the junction held 2 bases outside the gene matches. Germline assignment: CDR1 MNHNS and CDR2 SASEGT. This CDR3 has 15 residues.

The chain recombines TRBV2 with TRBJ2-7, with TRBD1 as a possible D gene (5 bases). V lost 6 bases, J lost 5 bases, and 17 bases lay in between. CDR1 and CDR2 (germline): SNHLY, FYNNEI. This CDR3 contains 14 residues. The CDR3 loop reads CASSLAGMAHEQYF. Here the CDR3 DNA reads TGTGCCAGCAGCCTTGCAGGGATGGCCCACGAGCAGTACTTC.

J is TRBJ2-1 and V is TRBV20-1; 7 bases agree with TRBD2. J lost 0 bases, V lost 5 bases, and 10 bases had no gene match. Germline V lookup: CDR1 DFQATT, CDR2 SNEGSKA (reference sequence). The CDR3 contains 16 residues. This CDR3 reads CSAPSASGSSYNEQFF. For the CDR3, the DNA is TGCAGTGCTCCCTCCGCTAGCGGAAGCTCCTACAATGAGCAGTTCTTC.

The rearrangement joins TRBV15 to TRBJ2-5; 13 nucleotides match TRBD2. With 1 base clipped from V and 1 base from J, the junction kept 0 bases outside the gene matches. The CDR3 consists of 16 residues. CDR1 LNHNV and CDR2 YYDKDF come from the germline V gene (reference sequence). The CDR3 bases are TGTGCCACCAGCAGAGGACTAGCGGGAGGCCAAGAGACCCAGTACTTC. Its translation is CATSRGLAGGQETQYF.

This rearrangement joins TRBV20-1 to TRBJ1-2; D call uncertain. The CDR3 sequence is 13 residues long. With 3 bases removed from V and 2 bases from J, the gap between germline ends came to 10 bases. CDR1 and CDR2 from the germline V gene are DFQATT and SNEGSKA (reference sequence). The chain's CDR3 is CSARVGQNYGYTF. The CDR3 region has the DNA TGCAGTGCTAGGGTGGGTCAGAACTATGGCTACACCTTC.

The chain carries TRBV20-1 and TRBJ1-6, with D possibly being TRBD1 (5 bases). The CDR3 runs 16 residues. V dropped 3 bases and J dropped 7 bases, with 19 bases sitting between them. Germline CDR1 and CDR2: DFQATT and SNEGSKA (reference sequence). CDR3 sequence (DNA): TGCAGTGCTAGGAGTCGGGTGGGGGAGAAGAATTCACCCCTCCACTTT. Its translation is CSARSRVGEKNSPLHF.

CDR3 coding DNA: TGTGCCAGCAGTACCTCTGCGAAGCCGGCAGATACGCAGTATTTT. The encoded protein is CASSTSAKPADTQYF. The V and J genes are TRBV25-1 and TRBJ2-3; D is ambiguous. The germline gives CDR1 MGHDK, CDR2 SYGVNS. The CDR3 sequence is 15 residues long. Trimming pared 5 bases from V and 4 bases from J, leaving 16 bases between.

The chain is built from TRBV20-1 and TRBJ2-7; D unclear. CDR1 is DFQATT and CDR2 is SNEGSKA in the germline V gene (reference sequence). The CDR3 is made up of 14 amino acids. The V and J ends lost 5 bases and 7 bases respectively, with 21 bases between them. The CDR3, as DNA: TGCAGTGCTTTTCCGATAAACTTGGCAGTAGAGCAGTACTTC. Its protein is CSAFPINLAVEQYF.

With respect to this clonotype: This is likely a read error, given that the CDR3 carries no conserved phenylalanine or tryptophan at its end. This rearrangement joins TRBV18 to TRBJ1-1, with TRBD1 as a possible D gene (6 bases). CDR1 KGHSH and CDR2 LQKENI come from the germline V gene. This CDR3 has 14 amino acids. V was cut by 1 base and J by 4 bases, with 10 bases left in between. The CDR3 bases are TGTGCCAGCTCACCACAAGCAGGGGCCACTGAAGCTTTCTTG. This sequence encodes CASSPQAGATEAFL.

The rearrangement uses TRBV19 and TRBJ1-2; 9 bases match TRBD1. The CDR3 extends over 16 amino acids. V shed 2 bases and J 4 bases; nucleotides not matched to a gene: 8. Germline-derived CDR1 and CDR2 are LNHDA and SQIVND (reference sequence). This CDR3 reads CASSISGTGKIYGYTF. CDR3 bases: TGTGCCAGTAGTATATCCGGGACAGGGAAGATCTATGGCTACACCTTC.

This clonotype was counted once. The rearrangement joins TRBV7-9 to TRBJ1-4, with 8 bases aligning to TRBD1. The CDR3 runs 15 residues. CDR1 SEHNR and CDR2 FQNEAQ come from the germline V gene (reference sequence). V gave up 5 bases and J gave up 8 bases; unmatched junction bases: 10. CDR3 protein: CASSVPGGWEEKLFF. The CDR3 nucleotides read TGTGCCAGCAGCGTCCCAGGGGGCTGGGAGGAAAAACTGTTTTTT. The full variable domain, rest sourced from reference TRBV7-9 and TRBJ1-4, is DTGVSQNPRHKITKRGQNVTFRCDPISEHNRLYWYRQTLGQGPEFLTYFQNEAQLEKSRLLSDRFSAERPKGSFSTLEIQRTEQGDSAMYLCASSVPGGWEEKLFFGSGTQLSVL.

Relative to its sample, this clonotype is medium-sized (0.01 to 0.1%). J is TRBJ2-7 and V is TRBV4-1, with 8 nucleotides matching TRBD2. J gave up 0 bases and V 4 bases, and 8 bases lay outside the gene matches. CDR1 is MGHRA and CDR2 is YSYEKL in the germline V gene. CDR3 size: 16 residues. CDR3 loop: CASSPPGGGSSYEQYF. As DNA, the CDR3 is TGCGCCAGCAGCCCCCCCGGGGGGGGAAGCTCCTACGAGCAGTACTTC.

The chain combines TRBV7-9 with TRBJ1-4; no clear D gene. Per the germline V gene, CDR1 is SEHNR and CDR2 is FQNEAQ (reference sequence). The CDR3 runs 13 residues. Trimming removed 5 bases at V and 7 bases at J, with 11 bases between. Here the CDR3 reads CASSEYLGEKLFF. The CDR3 nucleotides read TGTGCCAGCAGCGAGTACCTGGGTGAAAAACTGTTTTTT.

This clonotype was recorded once. The CDR3 region has the DNA TGTGCCAGCAGTGGGGTACGTGAGACCCAGTACTTC. It translates to CASSGVRETQYF. The rearrangement joins TRBV7-9 to TRBJ2-5, with no clear D. Trimming cost V 6 bases and J 5 bases, with 10 bases left between them. The CDR3 length is 12 residues. Germline-derived CDR1 and CDR2 are SEHNR and FQNEAQ (reference sequence). The whole variable domain, filled in from reference TRBV7-9 and TRBJ2-5, reads DTGVSQNPRHKITKRGQNVTFRCDPISEHNRLYWYRQTLGQGPEFLTYFQNEAQLEKSRLLSDRFSAERPKGSFSTLEIQRTEQGDSAMYLCASSGVRETQYFGPGTRLLVL.

The chain uses TRBV9 and TRBJ1-2; a weak D match, TRBD1 (5 bases). V dropped 0 bases and J dropped 3 bases, with 6 bases sitting between them. The germline gives CDR1 SGDLS, CDR2 YYNGEE. The CDR3 is 13 amino acids. The CDR3 reads CASSVGGDYGYTF. The CDR3 DNA is TGTGCCAGCAGCGTAGGGGGGGACTATGGCTACACCTTC.

In its sample, this clonotype was seen a few times. J is TRBJ1-6 and V is TRBV9; D might be TRBD1 (5 bases). This CDR3 contains 15 residues. Germline CDR1 reads SGDLS; CDR2 reads YYNGEE. V lost 6 bases to trimming and J lost 9 bases, with 19 bases between them. This CDR3 reads CASTVAGGSGSPLHF. In DNA form, the CDR3 reads TGTGCCAGCACAGTAGCGGGGGGGAGTGGTTCACCCCTCCACTTT. Together with reference TRBV9 and TRBJ1-6, the CDR3 gives the full variable domain: DSGVTQTPKHLITATGQRVTLRCSPRSGDLSVYWYQQSLDQGLQFLIQYYNGEERAKGNILERFSAQQFPDLHSELNLSSLELGDSALYFCASTVAGGSGSPLHFGNGTRLTVT.

The chain carries TRBV15 and TRBJ1-2; no definite D call. Germline V gene sequence: CDR1 LNHNV, CDR2 YYDKDF (reference sequence). The CDR3 loop spans 13 amino acids. Trimming left V 0 bases short and J 8 bases short, with 10 bases between. This chain's CDR3 is CATSRDSRGGYTF. The CDR3 region has the DNA TGTGCCACCAGCAGAGATAGCCGTGGAGGCTACACCTTC.

This chain joins TRBV7-9 and TRBJ1-4; D possibly corresponds to TRBD1 (5 bases). The CDR3 is made up of 14 amino acids. V was pared by 4 bases and J by 3 bases, with 9 bases between. Germline CDR1 SEHNR, CDR2 FQNEAQ (reference sequence). The DNA for the CDR3 is TGTGCCAGCAGCTCCAGACAGTCTAATGAAAAACTGTTTTTT. As protein: CASSSRQSNEKLFF.

The rearrangement joins TRBV7-9 to TRBJ2-7; a possible D gene is TRBD2 (6 bases). CDR1 is SEHNR, CDR2 FQNEAQ, per germline (reference sequence). This CDR3 contains 14 residues. Trimming stripped 4 bases from V and 2 bases from J, with 12 bases between. CDR3 DNA sequence: TGTGCCAGCAGCTCAAGTACTAGCCCCTACGAGCAGTACTTC. Its protein product is CASSSSTSPYEQYF.

With regard to this clonotype: This clone may be a read error of a much larger clone one base away. V is TRBV6-1 and J is TRBJ1-1; tentative D call: TRBD1 (6 bases). The CDR3 loop spans 15 amino acids. Trimming stripped 7 bases from V and 4 bases from J, with 19 bases between. The germline CDR1 and CDR2 sequences are MNHNS and SASEGT. CDR3 sequence reads: CASTHARGAGTEAFF. Here the CDR3 DNA reads TGTGCCAGCACCCACGCCAGGGGCGCGGGCACTGAAGCTTTCTTT.

This clonotype was recorded once. The chain links TRBV20-1 to TRBJ1-2; the match to TRBD1 covers 9 bases. CDR3 size: 15 residues. Germline CDR1 and CDR2: DFQATT and SNEGSKA (reference sequence). The junction had 8 bases not matched to a gene; V was cut back by 6 bases and J by 0 bases. The CDR3 DNA reads TGCAGTGCAAGGGACAGGGAGGGCGCTAACTATGGCTACACCTTC. This codes for CSARDREGANYGYTF.

Of note for this clonotype: This sequence may be a read error, since a much larger clone differs from it by one base. The V and J genes are TRBV11-3 and TRBJ2-1, with TRBD2 identical over 7 bases. The ends lost 3 bases at V and 7 bases at J; junction bases unmatched: 9. The CDR3 loop spans 15 amino acids. Germline CDR1 reads SGHNT; CDR2 reads YENEEA. The CDR3 protein is CASSFTSEGLNEQFF. In DNA, the CDR3 is TGTGCCAGCAGCTTCACTAGCGAGGGGCTAAATGAGCAGTTCTTC.

This clonotype was picked up many times. It may be a read error: a sequence one base away is much more abundant. V is TRBV28 and J is TRBJ1-5, with unresolved D. Per germline, CDR1 MDHEN and CDR2 SYDVKM. The CDR3 is 12 amino acids. Trimming left V 8 bases short and J 6 bases short, with 11 bases between. The CDR3 here is CASALERQPQHF. The CDR3, as DNA: TGTGCCAGCGCCCTCGAACGTCAGCCCCAGCATTTT. Supplemented by reference TRBV28 and TRBJ1-5, the full variable domain reads DVKVTQSSRYLVKRTGEKVFLECVQDMDHENMFWYRQDPGLGLRLIYFSYDVKMKEKGDIPEGYSVSREKKERFSLILESASTNQTSMYLCASALERQPQHFGDGTRLSIL.